Shown below are 20 T cell receptor beta chains from a single sample sequenced in a study of cytomegalovirus exposure and HLA in healthy donors. PCR primers comprised 60 Vbeta and 13 Jbeta primers. Assay: immunoSEQ multiplex PCR; the TCRdb copy retains only in-frame clones and omits some. Of 130,000 or so clones in the sample, roughly 88% were seen once. The sample taken for sequencing was PBMCs. The receptor source for this set is a woman aged 40 to 50 in good health and CMV-seronegative.

The rearrangement joins TRBV6-6 to TRBJ2-7; 7 positions agree with TRBD2. Germline loops: CDR1 MNHNY, CDR2 SVGAGI (reference sequence). The CDR3 is 14 residues long. The V gene end was trimmed by 3 bases and the J gene end by 4 bases; junction bases not matched to a gene: 6. The CDR3 nucleotides read TGTGCCAGCAGTTATTTAGGGCGGGGGTACGAGCAGTACTTC. Its protein product is CASSYLGRGYEQYF.

V gene TRBV28 combines with J gene TRBJ1-2; 9 nucleotides match TRBD1. The CDR3 has 12 residues. Looked up from germline, CDR1 is MDHEN and CDR2 is SYDVKM. The DNA for the CDR3 is TGTGTGACCGGGACAGGGAACTATGGCTACACCTTC. This codes for CVTGTGNYGYTF.

This chain joins TRBV27 and TRBJ1-2, with a tentative D call TRBD1 (5 bases). Germline loops: CDR1 MNHEY, CDR2 SMNVEV (reference sequence). The CDR3 consists of 13 residues. The ends were cut back, 5 bases at V and 4 bases at J, with 11 bases in the middle. CDR3 sequence (DNA): TGTGCCAGCAGTCAACAGGATAGCTATGGCTACACCTTC. Residues: CASSQQDSYGYTF.

The J gene is TRBJ2-5, the V gene TRBV7-9; TRBD2 agrees at 15 bases. This CDR3 is built from 17 residues. CDR1 is SEHNR and CDR2 is FQNEAQ in the germline V gene (reference sequence). V trimming: 3 bases; J trimming: 4 bases; junction bases outside the gene matches: 6. DNA for the CDR3: TGTGCCAGCAGCTTCTTGCCGGGACTAGCGGGGGGAGAGACCCAGTACTTC. It codes for CASSFLPGLAGGETQYF.

This chain joins TRBV5-4 and TRBJ2-5; 7 bases match TRBD1. The CDR3 sequence is 16 residues long. The germline gives CDR1 SGHNT, CDR2 YYREEE (reference sequence). Germline trimming cut 3 bases from V and 5 bases from J; bases unmatched to any gene: 13. The CDR3 DNA follows: TGTGCCAGCAGCTCCAGGACAGGCCGACTTGTGGAGACCCAGTACTTC. Amino acids: CASSSRTGRLVETQYF.

The V and J genes are TRBV29-1 and TRBJ2-7, with 10 bases aligning to TRBD1. V shed 7 bases, J shed 0 bases, and the junction held 12 bases outside the gene matches. The CDR3 covers 16 residues. Germline lookup yields CDR1 SQVTM and CDR2 ANQGSEA. CDR3: CSARGTGDPLSYEQYF. The CDR3 bases are TGCAGCGCGAGGGGGACAGGGGATCCCCTCTCCTACGAGCAGTACTTC.

The chain recombines TRBV28 with TRBJ1-2; TRBD1 is a possible D gene (5 bases). Germline CDR1 reads MDHEN; CDR2 reads SYDVKM. Trimming took 7 bases from V and 2 from J, leaving 17 bases between them. The CDR3 covers 15 residues. For the CDR3, the DNA is TGTGCCAGCATTCGTGGGGGGGACCTCAACTATGGCTACACCTTC. The encoded protein is CASIRGGDLNYGYTF.

This sequence joins TRBV4-1 and TRBJ1-2; D perhaps matches TRBD1 (5 bases). Germline assignment: CDR1 MGHRA and CDR2 YSYEKL. The CDR3 spans 15 residues. Trimming cost V 0 bases and J 5 bases, with 13 bases left between them. CDR3 residues: CASSQEGQGGYGYTF. DNA of the CDR3: TGCGCCAGCAGCCAAGAAGGGCAGGGAGGTTATGGCTACACCTTC.

The genes are TRBV27 and TRBJ1-1, with D maybe TRBD1 (6 bases). Germline assignment: CDR1 MNHEY and CDR2 SMNVEV (reference sequence). This CDR3 is 15 amino acids long. Trimming cost V 5 bases and J 1 base, with 14 bases left between them. CDR3 region: CASSKTTGRNTEAFF. The CDR3 bases are TGTGCCAGCAGTAAAACCACAGGGCGGAACACTGAAGCTTTCTTT.

This clone has only one observation. The chain carries TRBV29-1 and TRBJ2-3; the match to TRBD1 covers 8 bases. Germline CDR1 is SQVTM and CDR2 is ANQGSEA. The CDR3 loop spans 13 amino acids. Trimming at V came to 7 bases and at J to 5 bases, leaving 8 bases not matched to a gene. The CDR3 DNA is TGCAGCGCTGATCAGGGGGCTGGAGATACGCAGTATTTT. This encodes CSADQGAGDTQYF.

The chain carries TRBV7-6 and TRBJ2-1; tentatively, D is TRBD2 (6 bases). With 1 base removed from V and 9 bases from J, the gap between germline ends came to 13 bases. CDR1 and CDR2 (germline): SGHVS, FNYEAQ. The CDR3 runs 14 residues. CDR3 nucleotide sequence: TGTGCCAGCAGCTTAGGGACTATGGGCAGTGAGCAGTTCTTC. This gives the protein CASSLGTMGSEQFF.

The CDR3 reads CASSFARGGSSYEQYF. In nucleotides, the CDR3 is TGTGCCAGCAGCTTCGCGAGGGGGGGTAGTTCGTACGAGCAGTACTTC. The chain combines TRBV7-8 with TRBJ2-5; maybe TRBD2 (7 bases). The J call may be wrong; the DNA end is better matched by TRBJ2-7. Germline assignment: CDR1 SGHVS and CDR2 FQNEAQ. The CDR3 has 16 residues.

This CDR3 is CASRREFTNTGELFF. DNA for the CDR3: TGTGCCAGCAGAAGGGAGTTTACAAACACCGGGGAGCTGTTTTTT. The chain uses TRBV2 and TRBJ2-2, with D tentatively TRBD2 (5 bases). V was pared by 6 bases and J by 2 bases, with 13 bases between. The length of the CDR3 is 15 residues. Germline assignment: CDR1 SNHLY and CDR2 FYNNEI. Full variable domain (remainder filled in from reference TRBV2 and TRBJ2-2): EPEVTQTPSHQVTQMGQEVILRCVPISNHLYFYWYRQILGQKVEFLVSFYNNEISEKSEIFDDQFSVERPDGSNFTLKIRSTKLEDSAMYFCASRREFTNTGELFFGEGSRLTVL.

With regard to this clone: Compared with germline, one end of the junction differs, possibly owing to a read error. The chain uses TRBV13 and TRBJ2-7; 10 nucleotides match TRBD1. The CDR3 consists of 15 residues. In germline, CDR1 is PRHDT, CDR2 FYEKMQ (reference sequence). The CDR3 here is CASSLAGTGVYEQYF. In DNA, the CDR3 is TGTGCCAGCAGTTTAGCGGGGACAGGGGTTTACGAGCAGTACTTC.

This clone was counted between two and nine times. The J gene is TRBJ1-3, the V gene TRBV6-1, with D possibly TRBD1 on 6 matching bases. The CDR3 length is 14 residues. The V gene's germline CDR1 is MNHNS and CDR2 SASEGT. The V gene lost 6 bases and the J gene lost 1 base, with 10 bases spanning the gap. The CDR3 bases are TGTGCCAGCAGGTACCAGGGGTCTGGAAACACCATATATTTT. Residues: CASRYQGSGNTIYF.

This clone was seen once. The chain has TRBV30 and TRBJ2-2, with a possible D match to TRBD1 (6 bases). From germline, CDR1 is GTSNPN and CDR2 SVGIG (reference sequence). The CDR3 is 15 amino acids. Between the trimmed V and J ends, which lost 4 bases and 7 bases, there was a span of 19 bases. The DNA for the CDR3 is TGTGCCTGGAAAAAACTACAGGGTATGGGCGGGGAGCTGTTTTTT. Encoded protein: CAWKKLQGMGGELFF.

The V call is TRBV6-1, the J call TRBJ1-2, with TRBD1 as a possible D gene (5 bases). This CDR3 contains 14 residues. CDR1 is MNHNS and CDR2 is SASEGT in the germline V gene. Trimming cost V 4 bases and J 0 bases, with 9 bases left between them. The CDR3 DNA follows: TGTGCCAGCAGTGTGAGACAGCCTAACTATGGCTACACCTTC. The encoded protein is CASSVRQPNYGYTF.

The J gene is TRBJ1-6, the V gene TRBV11-3; no clear D gene. Trimming shortened V by 5 bases and J by 3 bases, and 11 bases separated the two germline ends. The CDR3 is 15 residues long. Germline loops: CDR1 SGHNT, CDR2 YENEEA. CDR3 bases: TGTGCCAGCAGCCCCGGCCAGGTCTATAATTCACCCCTCCACTTT. Amino acids: CASSPGQVYNSPLHF. Full variable domain (rest looked up from reference TRBV11-3 and TRBJ1-6): EAGVVQSPRYKIIEKKQPVAFWCNPISGHNTLYWYLQNLGQGPELLIRYENEEAVDDSQLPKDRFSAERLKGVDSTLKIQPAELGDSAVYLCASSPGQVYNSPLHFGNGTRLTVT.

This chain connects TRBV7-9 to TRBJ2-2; TRBD1 aligns across 7 bases. CDR3 length: 16 residues. The germline CDR1 and CDR2 sequences are SEHNR and FQNEAQ (reference sequence). The junction had 8 bases not matched to a gene; V was cut back by 1 base and J by 6 bases. This CDR3 is CASSLDWGQFSGELFF. The CDR3 DNA is TGTGCCAGCAGCTTAGACTGGGGACAGTTCTCCGGGGAGCTGTTTTTT.

This clone came up once. The chain carries TRBV7-9 and TRBJ2-5; possible D gene TRBD2, 6 bases. V was shortened by 1 base and J by 5 bases, with 11 bases between the two germline ends. Germline V gene lookup returns CDR1 SEHNR and CDR2 FQNEAQ (reference sequence). CDR3 size: 14 residues. CDR3 residues: CASSLGAGRETQYF. CDR3 sequence (DNA): TGTGCCAGCAGCTTAGGTGCAGGGAGGGAGACCCAGTACTTC.